These 20 T cell receptor beta chains share one sample of origin, sequenced in a study of breast tumors, draining lymph nodes, adjacent tissues. TCRdb recomputed calls from the multiplex PCR reads with MiXCR, one row per CDR3 protein. The table includes about 200,000 distinct CDR3 sequences, 31% detected once. Samples came from axillary lymph nodes draining the breast cancer. Source material: axillary lymph node tissue. The receptors derive from a female donor with breast cancer. Some clones in this sample may be carry-over from other donors' samples.

This clonotype has ten or more counts. This rearrangement joins TRBV20-1 to TRBJ1-6; TRBD1 aligns across 10 bases. The germline V gene has CDR1 DFQATT and CDR2 SNEGSKA (reference sequence). The V gene end was trimmed by 6 bases and the J gene end by 9 bases; junction bases not matched to a gene: 14. The CDR3 is 16 residues long. The DNA of the CDR3 is TGCAGTGCCTGGGCTACCGGGACAGGGGTAGTTTCACCCCTCCACTTT. It encodes CSAWATGTGVVSPLHF.

The chain uses TRBV5-5 and TRBJ2-3, with 8 bases matching TRBD1. The CDR3 covers 16 residues. V dropped 1 base and J dropped 3; count of bases not matched to a gene: 7. Germline-derived CDR1 and CDR2 are SGHKS and YYEKEE (reference sequence). The CDR3 protein is CASSLQGARGTDTQYF. As DNA, the CDR3 is TGTGCCAGCAGCTTGCAGGGGGCCCGGGGGACAGATACGCAGTATTTT.

A word on this clonotype: A clone one base away is much larger, so this may be a read error. The V and J genes are TRBV20-1 and TRBJ2-7, with TRBD1 as a possible D gene (6 bases). Trimming shortened V by 3 bases and J by 4 bases, and 22 bases separated the two germline ends. The CDR3 has 16 residues. CDR1 and CDR2 (germline): DFQATT, SNEGSKA (reference sequence). The DNA for the CDR3 is TGCAGTGCTAGGCCCCCTGAGGGGGAGACTCCTTACGAGCAGTACTTC. As protein: CSARPPEGETPYEQYF.

The chain links TRBV7-6 to TRBJ2-7; D not resolved. The CDR3 sequence is 14 residues long. Per the germline V gene, CDR1 is SGHVS and CDR2 is FNYEAQ. The CDR3 DNA sequence: TGTGCTAGAGACCGCCGGGCCCTTACCTACGAGCAGTACTTC. Encoded protein: CARDRRALTYEQYF.

Many counts were recorded for this clonotype. The chain uses TRBV2 and TRBJ2-3; 13 bases are shared with TRBD2. Unmatched junction bases numbered 7, after V lost 5 bases and J lost 5 bases. CDR1 SNHLY and CDR2 FYNNEI come from the germline V gene. The CDR3 runs to 16 residues. The CDR3 sequence is CASSSTSGGAGDTQYF. The CDR3 DNA sequence: TGTGCCAGCAGTAGTACTAGCGGGGGGGCAGGAGATACGCAGTATTTT.

This clonotype was recorded at least ten times. This rearrangement joins TRBV20-1 to TRBJ2-7; weak D call: TRBD2 (5 bases). Germline V gene data show CDR1 as DFQATT and CDR2 as SNEGSKA (reference sequence). The CDR3 is made up of 14 amino acids. Trimming stripped 0 bases from V and 4 bases from J, with 13 bases between. In DNA form, the CDR3 reads TGCAGTGCTAGAGATCTGGTGGGAGCATACGAGCAGTACTTC. Protein product: CSARDLVGAYEQYF.

Of note for this clonotype: This may be a read error, as it is one base from a much larger clone. The J gene is TRBJ2-4, the V gene TRBV7-9; 7 nucleotides align to TRBD1. Germline V CDR1 and CDR2: SEHNR, FQNEAQ (reference sequence). This CDR3 contains 13 residues. The CDR3 coding sequence is TGTTCCAGCAGCTTACAGGGGCATAACATTCAGTACTTC. Encoded protein: CSSSLQGHNIQYF.

Concerning this clonotype: This could be a read error, since a much larger clone is one nucleotide away. The CDR3 ends on some other residue instead of the conserved phenylalanine or tryptophan, so this is likely a read error. The V call is TRBV7-8, the J call TRBJ1-1; no definite D call. Trimming took off 4 bases at V and 1 base at J, with 10 bases between the two ends. The CDR3 spans 14 residues. From germline, CDR1 is SGHVS and CDR2 FQNEAQ. This CDR3 is CASSSGGGNTEAFL. CDR3 nucleotide sequence: TGTGCCAGCAGCTCCGGCGGAGGGAACACTGAAGCTTTCCTT.

In its sample, this clonotype was seen many times. Germline is not matched at one junction end, which may reflect a read error. The CDR3 region is CSAHVVQGLGF. CDR3 coding DNA: TGCAGTGCTCACGTAGTACAGGGTTTGGGCTTC. The chain is built from TRBV20-1 and TRBJ1-2; D is possibly TRBD1 (6 bases). This CDR3 has 11 amino acids. In germline, CDR1 is DFQATT, CDR2 SNEGSKA (reference sequence).

The rearrangement uses TRBV19 and TRBJ2-7, with D perhaps assigned TRBD1 or TRBD2 (7 bases each). CDR1 and CDR2 (germline): LNHDA, SQIVND (reference sequence). The germline V and J ends were trimmed by 4 bases and 3 bases, with 19 bases remaining between them. This CDR3 has 16 amino acids. The CDR3 DNA is TGTGCCAGTAGTAGGAGGGGGCGGGGGACCCACTACGAGCAGTACTTC. This gives the protein CASSRRGRGTHYEQYF.

Ten or more counts support this clonotype. The chain combines TRBV20-1 with TRBJ1-6; maybe TRBD1 (6 bases). V lost 2 bases and J lost 4, with 15 bases in between. Germline CDR1 and CDR2: DFQATT and SNEGSKA (reference sequence). The CDR3 is made up of 16 amino acids. The DNA of the CDR3 is TGCAGTGCTAGACCCATCGGACAGACGTATAATTCACCCCTCCACTTT. Translating it yields CSARPIGQTYNSPLHF.

The table lists this clonotype with many counts. The chain joins TRBV7-2 to TRBJ2-3, with 7 positions matching TRBD1. With 6 bases clipped from V and 2 bases from J, the junction kept 5 bases outside the gene matches. CDR3 length equals 14 residues. CDR1 and CDR2 from the germline V gene are SGHTA and FQGNSA. CDR3 residues: CASRRDSNTDTQYF. The CDR3 DNA sequence: TGTGCCAGCAGACGGGACAGTAACACAGATACGCAGTATTTT.

CDR3 loop: CASSFPGARSPLHF. The CDR3 DNA reads TGTGCCAGCAGCTTCCCAGGGGCCCGATCACCCCTCCACTTT. V is TRBV5-5 and J is TRBJ1-6, with D tentatively TRBD1 (6 bases). The germline V gene encodes CDR1 SGHKS and CDR2 YYEKEE (reference sequence). V dropped 2 bases and J dropped 10 bases, with 13 bases sitting between them. The CDR3 totals 14 residues.

A remark on this clonotype: A much larger clone sits a single nucleotide away, making a read error possible. The chain joins TRBV12-3 or TRBV12-4 to TRBJ2-3; D unresolved. V shed 4 bases and J shed 1 base, with 6 bases lying between them. The length of the CDR3 is 13 residues. The CDR3 sequence: CASSCTRTDTQYF. The CDR3 bases are TGTGCCAGCAGTTGTACCCGCACAGATACGCAGTATTTT.

The chain carries TRBV6-2 or TRBV6-3 and TRBJ1-3, with D unresolved. CDR1 is MNHEY, CDR2 SVGEGT, per germline. The CDR3 has 15 amino acids. The V end lost 5 bases, the J end lost 4 bases, and 15 bases lay between the germline ends. Here the CDR3 reads CASSHVGLSGNTIYF. CDR3 DNA: TGTGCCAGCAGTCACGTCGGGTTATCCGGAAACACCATATATTTT.

Regarding this clonotype: Here the CDR3 omits its conserved ending phenylalanine or tryptophan, so a read error is the likely source. It is unclear where the CDR3 begins or ends on the DNA, so no DNA is shown, and the CDR3 is as TCRdb lists it. The rearrangement joins TRBV12-3 or TRBV12-4 to TRBJ2-7. Including both end residues, the CDR3 is 15 amino acids long. This CDR3 reads CASSPGRTTILERYY.

This clonotype has a count of ten or more. The chain has TRBV6-5 and TRBJ2-1; 10 bases match TRBD2. Germline V CDR1 and CDR2: MNHEY, SVGAGI. The length of the CDR3 is 17 residues. With 5 bases clipped from V and 7 bases from J, the junction kept 14 bases outside the gene matches. The CDR3 spells CASSPYTPGTSANEQFF. CDR3 coding DNA: TGTGCCAGCAGTCCTTATACGCCCGGGACTAGCGCAAATGAGCAGTTCTTC.

This chain uses TRBV9 with TRBJ2-6; D perhaps matches TRBD2 (5 bases). The ends were cut back, 0 bases at V and 1 base at J, with 17 bases in the middle. Looked up from germline, CDR1 is SGDLS and CDR2 is YYNGEE. The CDR3 is 19 amino acids. The CDR3 is CASSVGRGTVMSGANVLTF. The CDR3 DNA is TGTGCCAGCAGCGTAGGACGGGGTACGGTGATGTCTGGGGCCAACGTCCTGACTTTC. Based on the CDR3 plus reference TRBV9 and TRBJ2-6, the full variable domain is DSGVTQTPKHLITATGQRVTLRCSPRSGDLSVYWYQQSLDQGLQFLIQYYNGEERAKGNILERFSAQQFPDLHSELNLSSLELGDSALYFCASSVGRGTVMSGANVLTFGAGSRLTVL.

This clonotype was picked up many times. The J gene is TRBJ2-7, the V gene TRBV14, with TRBD2 matching 12 bases. Per germline, CDR1 SGHDN and CDR2 FVKESK. This CDR3 spans 15 amino acids. Germline trimming cut 2 bases from V and 6 bases from J; bases unmatched to any gene: 5. CDR3 DNA: TGTGCCAGCAGCCAACTAGCGGGGGGGTCACTCGAGCAGTACTTC. It translates to CASSQLAGGSLEQYF.

Concerning this clonotype itself: Being one base from a much bigger clone, this may be a read error. The chain has TRBV28 and TRBJ1-3, with TRBD1 as a possible D gene (6 bases). The CDR3 sequence is 15 residues long. Germline-derived CDR1 and CDR2 are MDHEN and SYDVKM. Between the trimmed V and J ends, which lost 6 bases and 0 bases, there was a span of 12 bases. The CDR3 reads CASRGGAHSGNTIYF. CDR3 DNA sequence: TGTGCCAGCAGGGGGGGGGCCCACTCTGGAAACACCATATATTTT.